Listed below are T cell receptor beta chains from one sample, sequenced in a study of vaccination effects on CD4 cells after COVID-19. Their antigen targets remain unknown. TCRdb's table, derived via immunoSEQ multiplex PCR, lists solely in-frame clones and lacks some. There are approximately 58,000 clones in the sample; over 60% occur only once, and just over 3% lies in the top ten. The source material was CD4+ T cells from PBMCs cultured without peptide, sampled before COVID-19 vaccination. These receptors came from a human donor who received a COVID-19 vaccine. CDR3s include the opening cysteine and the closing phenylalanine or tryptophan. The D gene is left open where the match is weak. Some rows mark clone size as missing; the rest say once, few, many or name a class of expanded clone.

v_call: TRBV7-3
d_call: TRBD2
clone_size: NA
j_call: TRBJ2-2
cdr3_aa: CASSLMGGTNTGELFF
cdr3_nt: TGTGCCAGCAGCTTAATGGGAGGGACGAACACCGGGGAGCTGTTTTTT

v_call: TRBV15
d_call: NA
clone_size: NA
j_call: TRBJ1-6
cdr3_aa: CATSSGNSYNSPLHF
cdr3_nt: TGTGCCACCAGCTCGGGGAACTCCTATAATTCACCCCTCCACTTT

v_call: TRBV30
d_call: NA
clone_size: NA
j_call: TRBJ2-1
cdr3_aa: CARGHKQYNEQFF
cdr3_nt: TGTGCCCGTGGGCATAAGCAATACAATGAGCAGTTCTTC

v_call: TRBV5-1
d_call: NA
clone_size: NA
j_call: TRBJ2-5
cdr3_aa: CASSLATGMVETQYF
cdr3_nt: TGCGCCAGCAGCTTGGCTACAGGGATGGTGGAGACCCAGTACTTC

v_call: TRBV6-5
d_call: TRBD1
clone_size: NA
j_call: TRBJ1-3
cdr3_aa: CASSSGTGAGNTIYF
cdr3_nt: TGTGCCAGCAGTTCCGGGACAGGGGCTGGAAACACCATATATTTT

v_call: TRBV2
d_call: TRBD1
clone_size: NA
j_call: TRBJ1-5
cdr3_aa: CASSVRDRGTGDQPQHF
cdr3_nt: TGTGCCAGCAGTGTCCGGGACAGGGGAACGGGGGATCAGCCCCAGCATTTT

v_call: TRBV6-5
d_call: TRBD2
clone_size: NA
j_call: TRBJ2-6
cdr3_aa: CASAPGGSGANVLTF
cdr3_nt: TGTGCCAGCGCCCCGGGGGGGTCGGGGGCCAACGTCCTGACTTTC

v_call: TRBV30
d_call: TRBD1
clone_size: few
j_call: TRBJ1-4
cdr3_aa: CAWSGPGGATNEKLFF
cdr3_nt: TGTGCCTGGAGTGGGCCAGGGGGAGCAACTAATGAAAAACTGTTTTTT

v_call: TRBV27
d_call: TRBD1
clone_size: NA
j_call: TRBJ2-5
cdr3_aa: CASSDGQAQETQYF
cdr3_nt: TGTGCCAGCAGTGACGGACAGGCCCAAGAGACCCAGTACTTC

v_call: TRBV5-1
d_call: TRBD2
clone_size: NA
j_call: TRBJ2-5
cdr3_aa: CASSSIAGGGETQYF
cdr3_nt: TGCGCCAGCAGCTCAATAGCGGGGGGAGGAGAGACCCAGTACTTC